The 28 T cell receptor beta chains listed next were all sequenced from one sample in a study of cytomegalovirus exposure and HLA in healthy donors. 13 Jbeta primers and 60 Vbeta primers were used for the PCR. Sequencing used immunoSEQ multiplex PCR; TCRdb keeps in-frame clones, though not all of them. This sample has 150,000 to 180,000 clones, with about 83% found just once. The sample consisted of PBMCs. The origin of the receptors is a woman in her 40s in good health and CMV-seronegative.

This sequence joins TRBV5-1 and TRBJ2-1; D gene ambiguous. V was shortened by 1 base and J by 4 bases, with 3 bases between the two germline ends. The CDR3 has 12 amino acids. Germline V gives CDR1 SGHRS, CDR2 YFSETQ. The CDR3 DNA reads TGCGCCAGCAGCTTGCAGTACAATGAGCAGTTCTTC. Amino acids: CASSLQYNEQFF.

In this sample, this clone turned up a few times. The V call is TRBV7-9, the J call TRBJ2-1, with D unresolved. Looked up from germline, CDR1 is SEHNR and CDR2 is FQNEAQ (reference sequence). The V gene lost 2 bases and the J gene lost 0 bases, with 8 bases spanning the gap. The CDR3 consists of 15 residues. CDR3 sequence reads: CASSLRLGSYNEQFF. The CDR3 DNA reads TGTGCCAGCAGCTTACGACTCGGCTCCTACAATGAGCAGTTCTTC. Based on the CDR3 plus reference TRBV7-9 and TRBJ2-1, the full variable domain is DTGVSQNPRHKITKRGQNVTFRCDPISEHNRLYWYRQTLGQGPEFLTYFQNEAQLEKSRLLSDRFSAERPKGSFSTLEIQRTEQGDSAMYLCASSLRLGSYNEQFFGPGTRLTVL.

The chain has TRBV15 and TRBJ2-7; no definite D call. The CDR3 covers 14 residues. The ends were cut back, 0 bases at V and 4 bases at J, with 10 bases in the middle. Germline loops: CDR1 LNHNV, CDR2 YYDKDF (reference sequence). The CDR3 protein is CATSREPGGYEQYF. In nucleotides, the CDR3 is TGTGCCACCAGCAGAGAACCGGGTGGTTACGAGCAGTACTTC. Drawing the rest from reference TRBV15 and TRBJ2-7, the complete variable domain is DAMVIQNPRYQVTQFGKPVTLSCSQTLNHNVMYWYQQKSSQAPKLLFHYYDKDFNNEADTPDNFQSRRPNTSFCFLDIRSPGLGDTAMYLCATSREPGGYEQYFGPGTRLTVT.

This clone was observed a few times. The CDR3 loop reads CASSWGEVTYEQYF. CDR3 in DNA: TGTGCCAGCAGCTGGGGGGAAGTTACCTACGAGCAGTACTTC. The chain joins TRBV5-6 to TRBJ2-7; tentative D call: TRBD2 (6 bases). The germline V and J ends were trimmed by 3 bases and 2 bases, with 12 bases remaining between them. The CDR3 runs 14 residues. The V gene's germline CDR1 is SGHDT and CDR2 YYEEEE.

The CDR3 DNA sequence: TGTGCCACCCACCGGGACTCCACTTCCTACGAGCAGTACTTC. Translating it yields CATHRDSTSYEQYF. The V call is TRBV10-3, the J call TRBJ2-7, with D possibly being TRBD2 (6 bases). The CDR3 is 14 amino acids. Trimming took off 10 bases at V and 1 base at J, with 17 bases between the two ends. Per the germline V gene, CDR1 is ENHRY and CDR2 is SYGVKD.

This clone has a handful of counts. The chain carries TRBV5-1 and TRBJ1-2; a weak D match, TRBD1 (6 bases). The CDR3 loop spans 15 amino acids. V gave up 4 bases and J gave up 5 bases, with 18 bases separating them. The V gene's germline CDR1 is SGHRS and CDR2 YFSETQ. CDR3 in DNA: TGCGCCAGCAGCCTAACGACAGGCGCGTTGTATGGCTACACCTTC. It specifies CASSLTTGALYGYTF.

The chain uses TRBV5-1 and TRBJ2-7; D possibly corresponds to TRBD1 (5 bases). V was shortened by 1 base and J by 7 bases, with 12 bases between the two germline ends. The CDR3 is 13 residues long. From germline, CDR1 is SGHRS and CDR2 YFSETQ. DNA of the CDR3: TGCGCCAGCAGCTTGCAAGGGGTAGGGGAGCAGTACTTC. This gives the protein CASSLQGVGEQYF. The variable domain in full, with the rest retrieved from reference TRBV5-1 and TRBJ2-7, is KAGVTQTPRYLIKTRGQQVTLSCSPISGHRSVSWYQQTPGQGLQFLFEYFSETQRNKGNFPGRFSGRQFSNSRSEMNVSTLELGDSALYLCASSLQGVGEQYFGPGTRLTVT.

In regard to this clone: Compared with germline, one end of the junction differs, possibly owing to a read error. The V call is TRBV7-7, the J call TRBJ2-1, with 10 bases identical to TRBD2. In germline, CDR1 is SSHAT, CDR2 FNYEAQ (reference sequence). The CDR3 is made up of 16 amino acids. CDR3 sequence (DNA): TGTGCTAGCAGCTTAGAGGTAGCGGGGGGTTACAATGAGCAGTTCTTC. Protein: CASSLEVAGGYNEQFF.

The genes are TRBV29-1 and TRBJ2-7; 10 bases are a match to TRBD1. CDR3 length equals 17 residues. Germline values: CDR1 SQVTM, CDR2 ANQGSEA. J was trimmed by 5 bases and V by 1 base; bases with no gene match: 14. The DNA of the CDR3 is TGCAGCGTTGAAGGATTGAGGGACAGGGGCGGACTGGACGAGCAGTACTTC. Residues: CSVEGLRDRGGLDEQYF.

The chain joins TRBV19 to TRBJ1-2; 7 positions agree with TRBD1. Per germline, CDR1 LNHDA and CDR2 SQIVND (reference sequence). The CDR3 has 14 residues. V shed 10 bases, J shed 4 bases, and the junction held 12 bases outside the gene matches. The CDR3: CATARPGQLYGYTF. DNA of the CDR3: TGTGCCACAGCTCGTCCGGGACAGCTCTATGGCTACACCTTC.

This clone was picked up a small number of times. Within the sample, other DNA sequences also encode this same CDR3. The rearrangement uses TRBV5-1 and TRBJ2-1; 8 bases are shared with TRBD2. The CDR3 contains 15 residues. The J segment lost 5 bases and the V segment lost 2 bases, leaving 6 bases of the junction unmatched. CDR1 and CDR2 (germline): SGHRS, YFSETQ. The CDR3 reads CASSLRTGGDNEQFF. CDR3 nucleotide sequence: TGCGCCAGCAGCTTACGGACCGGGGGGGACAATGAGCAGTTCTTC.

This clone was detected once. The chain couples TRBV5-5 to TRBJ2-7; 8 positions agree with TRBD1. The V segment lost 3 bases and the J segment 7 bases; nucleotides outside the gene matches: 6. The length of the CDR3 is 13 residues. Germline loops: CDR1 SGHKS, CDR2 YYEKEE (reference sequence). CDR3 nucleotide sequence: TGTGCCAGCAGCTACTGGGACAGGAAGGAGCAGTACTTC. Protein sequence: CASSYWDRKEQYF.

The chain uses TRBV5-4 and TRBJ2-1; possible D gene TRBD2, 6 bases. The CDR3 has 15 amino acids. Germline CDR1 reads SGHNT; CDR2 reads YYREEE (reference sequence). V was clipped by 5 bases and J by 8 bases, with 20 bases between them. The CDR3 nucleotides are TGTGCCAGCAGTTCCCGAGTAGCCGGCGGGGATGAGCAGTTCTTC. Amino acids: CASSSRVAGGDEQFF.

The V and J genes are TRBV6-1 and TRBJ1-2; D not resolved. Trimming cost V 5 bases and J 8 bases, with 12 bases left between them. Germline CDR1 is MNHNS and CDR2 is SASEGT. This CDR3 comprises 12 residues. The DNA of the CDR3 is TGTGCCAGCAGTCCCGAGGCGTGGGGCTACACCTTC. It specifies CASSPEAWGYTF.

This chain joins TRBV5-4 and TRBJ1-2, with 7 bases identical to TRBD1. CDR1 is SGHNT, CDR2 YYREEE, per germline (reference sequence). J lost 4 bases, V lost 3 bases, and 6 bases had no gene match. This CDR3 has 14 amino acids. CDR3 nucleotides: TGTGCCAGCAGCTCCCAGGGGGGCGGCTATGGCTACACCTTC. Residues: CASSSQGGGYGYTF.

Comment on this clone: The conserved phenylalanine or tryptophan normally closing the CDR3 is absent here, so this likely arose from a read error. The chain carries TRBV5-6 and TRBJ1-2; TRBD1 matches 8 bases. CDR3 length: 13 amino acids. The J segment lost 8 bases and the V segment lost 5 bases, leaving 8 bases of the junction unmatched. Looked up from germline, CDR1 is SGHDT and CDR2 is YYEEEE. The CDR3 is CASRTTGAAGYTL. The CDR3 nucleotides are TGTGCCAGCAGGACGACAGGGGCCGCGGGCTACACCCTC.

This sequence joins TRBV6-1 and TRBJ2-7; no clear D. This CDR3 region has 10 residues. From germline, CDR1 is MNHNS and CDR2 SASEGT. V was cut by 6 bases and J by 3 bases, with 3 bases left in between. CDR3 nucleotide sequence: TGTGCCAGCAGCCTCTACGAGCAGTACTTC. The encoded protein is CASSLYEQYF.

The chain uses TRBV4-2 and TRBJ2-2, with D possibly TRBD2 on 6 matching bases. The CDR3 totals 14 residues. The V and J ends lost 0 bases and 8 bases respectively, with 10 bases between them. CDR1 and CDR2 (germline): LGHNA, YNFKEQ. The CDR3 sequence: CASSQDWREGELFF. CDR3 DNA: TGTGCCAGCAGCCAAGACTGGAGGGAAGGGGAGCTGTTTTTT.

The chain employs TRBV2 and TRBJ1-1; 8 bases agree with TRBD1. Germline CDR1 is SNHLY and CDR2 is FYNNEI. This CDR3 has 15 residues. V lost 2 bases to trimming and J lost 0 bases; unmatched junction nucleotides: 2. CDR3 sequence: CASSEQGAMNTEAFF. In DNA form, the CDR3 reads TGTGCCAGCAGTGAACAGGGGGCGATGAACACTGAAGCTTTCTTT.

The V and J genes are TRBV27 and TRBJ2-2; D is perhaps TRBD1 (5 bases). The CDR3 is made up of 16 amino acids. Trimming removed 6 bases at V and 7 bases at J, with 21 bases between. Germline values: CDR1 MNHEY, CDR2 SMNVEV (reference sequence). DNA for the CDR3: TGTGCCAGCAGCCCTGGGGCTACCAGAATCTACGGGGAGCTGTTTTTT. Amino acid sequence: CASSPGATRIYGELFF.

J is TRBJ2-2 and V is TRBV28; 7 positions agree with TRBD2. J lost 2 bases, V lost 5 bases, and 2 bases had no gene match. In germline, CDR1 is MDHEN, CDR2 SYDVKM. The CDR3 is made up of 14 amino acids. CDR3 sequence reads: CASSRGGNTGELFF. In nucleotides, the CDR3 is TGTGCCAGCAGTCGCGGGGGTAACACCGGGGAGCTGTTTTTT.

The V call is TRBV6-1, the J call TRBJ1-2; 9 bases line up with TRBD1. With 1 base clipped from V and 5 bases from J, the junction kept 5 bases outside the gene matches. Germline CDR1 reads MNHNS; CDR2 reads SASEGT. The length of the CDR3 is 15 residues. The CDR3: CASSEEQGAYYGYTF. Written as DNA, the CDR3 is TGTGCCAGCAGTGAAGAACAGGGGGCATATTATGGCTACACCTTC.

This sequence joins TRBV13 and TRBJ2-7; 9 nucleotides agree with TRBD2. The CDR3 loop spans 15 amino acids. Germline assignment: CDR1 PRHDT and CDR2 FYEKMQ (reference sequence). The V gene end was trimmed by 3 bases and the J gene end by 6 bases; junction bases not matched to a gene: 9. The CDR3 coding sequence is TGTGCCAGCAGCTTCGGCGGGAGGGCCCTCTTCGAGCAGTACTTC. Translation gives CASSFGGRALFEQYF.

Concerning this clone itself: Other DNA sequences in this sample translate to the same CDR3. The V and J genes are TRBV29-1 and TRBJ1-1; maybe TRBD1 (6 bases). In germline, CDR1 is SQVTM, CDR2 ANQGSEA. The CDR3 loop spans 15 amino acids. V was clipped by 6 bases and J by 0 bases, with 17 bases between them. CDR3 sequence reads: CSVPGRTGMNTEAFF. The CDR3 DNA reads TGCAGCGTACCTGGACGTACAGGGATGAACACTGAAGCTTTCTTT.

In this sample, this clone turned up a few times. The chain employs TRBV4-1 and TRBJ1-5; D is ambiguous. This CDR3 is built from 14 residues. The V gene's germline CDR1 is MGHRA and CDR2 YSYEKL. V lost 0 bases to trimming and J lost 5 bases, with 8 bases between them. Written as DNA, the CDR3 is TGCGCCAGCAGCCAAGATCCCAGTCATCAGCCCCAGCATTTT. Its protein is CASSQDPSHQPQHF.

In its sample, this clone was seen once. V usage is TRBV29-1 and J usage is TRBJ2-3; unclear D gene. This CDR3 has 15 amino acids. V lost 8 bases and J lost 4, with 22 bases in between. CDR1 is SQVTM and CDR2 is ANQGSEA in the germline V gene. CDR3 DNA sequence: TGCAGCTTATCCTCCGCCTCCTCTCTATCAGATACGCAGTATTTT. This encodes CSLSSASSLSDTQYF.

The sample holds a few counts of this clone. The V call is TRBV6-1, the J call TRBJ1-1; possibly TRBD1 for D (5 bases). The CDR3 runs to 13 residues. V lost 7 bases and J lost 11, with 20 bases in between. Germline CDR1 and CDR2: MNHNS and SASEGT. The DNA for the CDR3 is TGTGCCAGCACAGGCGGCGGGGGAAGGGTGGCTTTCTTT. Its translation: CASTGGGGRVAFF.

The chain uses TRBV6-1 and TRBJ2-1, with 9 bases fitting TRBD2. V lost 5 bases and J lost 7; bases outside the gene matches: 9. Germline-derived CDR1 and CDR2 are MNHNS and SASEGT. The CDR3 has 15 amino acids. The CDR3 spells CASSPLAGPWNEQFF. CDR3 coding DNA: TGTGCCAGCAGTCCTCTAGCGGGACCGTGGAATGAGCAGTTCTTC.